This TCR beta chain was sequenced during a study of blood T cell repertoires in COVID-19. Study overall: Collection of acute and convalescent COVID-19 samples took place in the United States, Italy and Spain. Sources were T cells, B-cell-depleted T cells, or PBMCs; the material itself was cDNA or gDNA.

In the original workflow: Scientists estimated how many nucleated cells there were by amplifying reference gene primers. Generated by immunoSEQ multiplex PCR, the TCRdb table keeps only in-frame clones and is missing some. The V and J calls and clone size were taken over from that table, and D and trimming were inferred from the DNA. Among 60,000 to 75,000 clones listed, about 85% were seen once. The sample comprised peripheral blood. The sequence was obtained from a woman older than 75 with active or convalescent COVID-19.

CDR3 region: CASSGTAGTPRGGYTF. The CDR3, as DNA: TGTGCCAGCAGTGGGACGGCCGGGACACCGAGGGGAGGCTACACCTTC. The chain employs TRBV6-1 and TRBJ1-2; D possibly corresponds to TRBD1 (6 bases). Germline V gene sequence: CDR1 MNHNS, CDR2 SASEGT. Deletions cut 4 bases from V and 8 bases from J, with 23 bases between. The CDR3 runs 16 residues.